A single sample gave rise to the 2 T cell receptor beta chains below, sequenced in a study of cytomegalovirus exposure and HLA in healthy donors. Primers: 60 Vbeta forward and 13 Jbeta reverse. Profiled with immunoSEQ multiplex PCR; TCRdb holds only in-frame clones, not every one. The sample includes 150,000 to 200,000 clones, about 80% of them seen just once. Material for sequencing was PBMCs. The receptors were sampled from a woman between 50 and 59 years old in good health and CMV-seronegative.

The V call is TRBV4-2, the J call TRBJ2-1, with TRBD2 identical over 11 bases. This CDR3 spans 21 amino acids. The germline V gene has CDR1 LGHNA and CDR2 YNFKEQ. V shed 3 bases and J 0 bases; nucleotides not matched to a gene: 16. As DNA, the CDR3 is TGTGCCAGCAGCCATCCCTCACTAGCGGGAGAGGAGGGAGGCTCCTACAATGAGCAGTTCTTC. Translating gives CASSHPSLAGEEGGSYNEQFF.

The chain recombines TRBV30 with TRBJ1-5; 7 bases fit TRBD1. The CDR3 consists of 14 residues. The V gene's germline CDR1 is GTSNPN and CDR2 SVGIG (reference sequence). DNA for the CDR3: TGTGGGGCAGAACAGGGGCCTTACAATCAGCCCCAGCATTTT. As protein: CGAEQGPYNQPQHF. Filled out from reference TRBV30 and TRBJ1-5, the complete variable domain reads SQTIHQWPATLVQPVGSPLSLECTVEGTSNPNLYWYRQAAGRGLQLLFYSVGIGQISSEVPQNLSASRPQDRQFILSSKKLLLSDSGFYLCGAEQGPYNQPQHFGDGTRLSIL.